Listed here are 9 T cell receptor beta chains from one sample, sequenced in a study of T cell repertoires in cytomegalovirus infection (dated by TCRdb to between 2019 and 2020). Their antigens remain unidentified. The reads were generated on an Illumina HiSeq 1500. The raw public reads went through TCRdb reprocessing: fastp at Q25, MiXCR clone calling, in-frame beta chains kept. Here each entry gathers all rows of one CDR3 protein and keeps the most common genes and DNA. For this sample there are 95,000 to 120,000 distinct CDR3 sequences; roughly 30% appear just once. The ten largest clonotypes hold 41% of the sample. The treatment or condition tag for this specimen amounts to: in vitro stimulation with specific CMV peptide epitopes to enrich CMV-specific T cells. This sample comprised CD8+ T cells from cultured PBMCs, obtained from culture after CMV antigen stimulation. The receptors come from a human donor in good health (CMV status not recorded). Some clones in this sample may be carry-over from other donors' samples.

V usage is TRBV7-2 and J usage is TRBJ2-3; D call uncertain. The CDR3 has 13 residues. V was trimmed by 5 bases and J by 4 bases, leaving 10 bases between them. CDR1 and CDR2 from the germline V gene are SGHTA and FQGNSA. DNA of the CDR3: TGTGCCAGCAGCCCTGGGCAGGCAGATACGCAGTATTTT. Translating it yields CASSPGQADTQYF.

V usage is TRBV7-2 and J usage is TRBJ2-3; D not certain. Trimming took off 3 bases at V and 4 bases at J, with 11 bases between the two ends. The CDR3 is 14 residues long. CDR1 and CDR2 from the germline V gene are SGHTA and FQGNSA. This CDR3 is CASSFVGFSDTQYF. The CDR3 bases are TGTGCCAGCAGCTTTGTAGGATTTTCAGATACGCAGTATTTT.

The chain carries TRBV12-3 or TRBV12-4 and TRBJ2-2; 7 nucleotides match TRBD2. The trim removed 6 bases at V and 8 bases at J, leaving 12 bases unmatched. The CDR3 totals 15 residues. As DNA, the CDR3 is TGTGCCAGCAGCTTTGCGGGGGATACCGTGGGGGAGCTGTTTTTT. Translating gives CASSFAGDTVGELFF.

This chain links TRBV7-6 with TRBJ2-1, with 9 bases that match TRBD2. The CDR3 covers 16 residues. With 2 bases clipped from V and 3 bases from J, the junction kept 5 bases outside the gene matches. The germline V gene has CDR1 SGHVS and CDR2 FNYEAQ. CDR3 protein: CASSLNSGGIYNEQFF. As DNA, the CDR3 is TGTGCCAGCAGCTTAAATAGCGGGGGTATCTACAATGAGCAGTTCTTC.

This clonotype was recorded at least ten times. The V call is TRBV2, the J call TRBJ1-1; no clear D gene. This CDR3 region has 15 residues. The V end lost 1 base, the J end lost 0 bases, and 9 bases lay between the germline ends. The germline V gene has CDR1 SNHLY and CDR2 FYNNEI. The CDR3, as DNA: TGTGCCAGCAGTGAAGGGGCGGTCATGAACACTGAAGCTTTCTTT. The encoded protein is CASSEGAVMNTEAFF.

The J gene is TRBJ1-5, the V gene TRBV6-5; the D gene is possibly TRBD1 (5 bases). V was clipped by 0 bases and J by 4 bases, with 7 bases between them. The CDR3 spans 14 residues. In germline, CDR1 is MNHEY, CDR2 SVGAGI. The CDR3 loop reads CASSYSGGNQPQHF. In DNA form, the CDR3 reads TGTGCCAGCAGTTACTCTGGGGGGAATCAGCCCCAGCATTTT.

The CDR3 sequence is CSARDLMGGVGTEAFF. The CDR3 nucleotides read TGCAGTGCTAGAGATCTAATGGGGGGAGTAGGCACTGAAGCTTTCTTT. V and J are TRBV20-1 and TRBJ1-1; a weak D match, TRBD1 (5 bases). Trimming stripped 0 bases from V and 4 bases from J, with 18 bases between. The CDR3 sequence is 16 residues long. Germline CDR1 is DFQATT and CDR2 is SNEGSKA (reference sequence).

As for this clonotype: Sequence at one end of the junction differs from germline and may be a read error. The gene calls are TRBV4-1 and TRBJ2-7; 10 nucleotides match TRBD1. Germline assignment: CDR1 MGHRA and CDR2 YSYEKL. The CDR3 contains 18 residues. CDR3 bases: TGTGCCAGCAGCCAAGATCTTGGGACAGGGGTTAGCTCCTACGAGCAGTACTTC. This translates into CASSQDLGTGVSSYEQYF.

The sample holds a few counts of this clonotype. The J gene is TRBJ2-1, the V gene TRBV7-9; either TRBD1 or TRBD2 may fit D (5 bases each). Germline values: CDR1 SEHNR, CDR2 FQNEAQ (reference sequence). The CDR3 runs to 12 residues. V dropped 6 bases and J dropped 9 bases, with 12 bases sitting between them. The CDR3: CASRGDQVEQFF. For the CDR3, the DNA is TGTGCCAGCAGGGGGGACCAGGTTGAGCAGTTCTTC.